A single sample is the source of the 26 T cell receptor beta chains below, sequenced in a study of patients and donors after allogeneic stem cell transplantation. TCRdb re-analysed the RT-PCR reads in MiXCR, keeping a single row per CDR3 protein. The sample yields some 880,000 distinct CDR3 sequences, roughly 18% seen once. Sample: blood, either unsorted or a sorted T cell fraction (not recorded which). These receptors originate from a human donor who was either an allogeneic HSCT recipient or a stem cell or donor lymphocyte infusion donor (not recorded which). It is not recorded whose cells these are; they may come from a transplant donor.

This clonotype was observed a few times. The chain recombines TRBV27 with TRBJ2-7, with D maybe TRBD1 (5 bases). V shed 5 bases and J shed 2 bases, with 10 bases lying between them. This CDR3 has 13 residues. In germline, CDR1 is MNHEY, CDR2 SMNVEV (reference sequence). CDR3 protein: CASSRTFTYEQYF. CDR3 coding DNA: TGTGCCAGCAGTCGGACATTCACCTACGAGCAGTACTTC.

The CDR3 here is CSTLPGGELKTQYF. The CDR3 nucleotides read TGCAGTACCCTGCCGGGGGGGGAATTGAAGACCCAGTACTTC. The V call is TRBV20-1, the J call TRBJ2-5, with 8 bases identical to TRBD2. Germline V gene lookup returns CDR1 DFQATT and CDR2 SNEGSKA (reference sequence). V lost 8 bases, J lost 6 bases, and 14 bases stayed unmatched. The CDR3 spans 14 residues.

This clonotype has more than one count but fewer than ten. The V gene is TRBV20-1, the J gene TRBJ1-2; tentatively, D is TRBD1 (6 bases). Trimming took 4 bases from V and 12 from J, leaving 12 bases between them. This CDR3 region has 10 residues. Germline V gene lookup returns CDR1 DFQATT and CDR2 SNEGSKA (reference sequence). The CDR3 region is CSAKQGFNTF. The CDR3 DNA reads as TGCAGTGCTAAACAGGGTTTTAACACCTTC.

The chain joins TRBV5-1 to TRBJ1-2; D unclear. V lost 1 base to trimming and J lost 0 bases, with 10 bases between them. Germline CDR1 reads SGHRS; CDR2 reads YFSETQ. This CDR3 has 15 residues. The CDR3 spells CASSLRSHPNYGYTF. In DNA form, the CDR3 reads TGCGCCAGCAGCTTGCGGTCCCACCCTAACTATGGCTACACCTTC.

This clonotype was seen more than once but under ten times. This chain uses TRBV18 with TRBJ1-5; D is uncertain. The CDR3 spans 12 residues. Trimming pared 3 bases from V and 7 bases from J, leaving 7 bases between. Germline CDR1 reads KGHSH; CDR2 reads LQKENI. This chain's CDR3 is CASSPTKQPQHF. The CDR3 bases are TGTGCCAGCTCACCTACGAAGCAGCCCCAGCATTTT.

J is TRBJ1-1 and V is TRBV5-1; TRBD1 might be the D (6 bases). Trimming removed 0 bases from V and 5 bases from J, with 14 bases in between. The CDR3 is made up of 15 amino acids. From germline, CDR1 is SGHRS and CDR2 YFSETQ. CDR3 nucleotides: TGCGCCAGCAGCTTGGCTTCGGGGCAGGGGACTGAAGCTTTCTTT. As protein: CASSLASGQGTEAFF.

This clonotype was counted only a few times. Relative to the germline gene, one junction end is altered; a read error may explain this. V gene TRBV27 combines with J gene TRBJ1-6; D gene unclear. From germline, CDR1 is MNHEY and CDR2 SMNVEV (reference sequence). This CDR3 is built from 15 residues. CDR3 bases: TGTGCCAGCAAAAAGATTGGGGTTTATAATTCACCTCTCCACTTT. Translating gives CASKKIGVYNSPLHF.

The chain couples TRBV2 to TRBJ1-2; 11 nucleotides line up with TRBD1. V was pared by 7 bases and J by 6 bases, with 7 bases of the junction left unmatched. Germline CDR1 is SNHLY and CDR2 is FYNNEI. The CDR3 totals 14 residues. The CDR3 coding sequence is TGTGCCAGCATTCCGGACAGGGGGCCGGATGGCTACACCTTC. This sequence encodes CASIPDRGPDGYTF.

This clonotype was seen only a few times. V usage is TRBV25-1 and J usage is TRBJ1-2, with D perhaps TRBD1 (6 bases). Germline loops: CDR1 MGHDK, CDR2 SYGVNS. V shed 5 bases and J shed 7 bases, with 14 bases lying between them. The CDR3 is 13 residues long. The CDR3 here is CASSPGEYRGYTF. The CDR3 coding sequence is TGTGCCAGCAGTCCAGGGGAGTATCGTGGCTACACCTTC.

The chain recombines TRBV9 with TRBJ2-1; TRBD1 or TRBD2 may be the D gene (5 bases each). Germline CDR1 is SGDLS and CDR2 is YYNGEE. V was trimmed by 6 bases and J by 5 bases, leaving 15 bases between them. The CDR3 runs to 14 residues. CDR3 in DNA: TGTGCCAGCACCCGGGACGGCACCAACAATGAGCAGTTCTTC. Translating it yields CASTRDGTNNEQFF.

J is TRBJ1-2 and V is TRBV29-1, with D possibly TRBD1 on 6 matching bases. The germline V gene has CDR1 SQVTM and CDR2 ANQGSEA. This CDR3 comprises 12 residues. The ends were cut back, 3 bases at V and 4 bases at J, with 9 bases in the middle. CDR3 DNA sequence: TGCAGCGTTGAGGCCAGGGGCTATGGCTACACCTTC. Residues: CSVEARGYGYTF.

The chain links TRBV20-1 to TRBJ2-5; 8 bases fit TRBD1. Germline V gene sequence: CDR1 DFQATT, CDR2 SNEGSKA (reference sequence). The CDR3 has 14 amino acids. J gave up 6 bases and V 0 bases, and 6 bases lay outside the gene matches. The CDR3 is CSARDRTGMKTQYF. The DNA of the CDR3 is TGCAGTGCTAGAGATAGGACAGGGATGAAGACCCAGTACTTC.

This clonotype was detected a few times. DNA for the CDR3: TGCGCCAGCAGCTTGGCCGGGGGAGGGGTAGGGACTGAAGCTTTCTTT. Its translation is CASSLAGGGVGTEAFF. This chain connects TRBV5-1 to TRBJ1-1, with D maybe TRBD1 (5 bases). CDR3 length: 16 residues. The V end lost 0 bases, the J end lost 5 bases, and 17 bases lay between the germline ends. CDR1 is SGHRS and CDR2 is YFSETQ in the germline V gene.

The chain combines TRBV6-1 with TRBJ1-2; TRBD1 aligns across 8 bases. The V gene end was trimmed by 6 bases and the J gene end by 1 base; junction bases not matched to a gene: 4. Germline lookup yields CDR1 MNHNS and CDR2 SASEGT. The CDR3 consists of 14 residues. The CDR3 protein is CASRRTGNNYGYTF. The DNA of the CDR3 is TGTGCCAGCAGACGGACAGGGAATAACTATGGCTACACCTTC.

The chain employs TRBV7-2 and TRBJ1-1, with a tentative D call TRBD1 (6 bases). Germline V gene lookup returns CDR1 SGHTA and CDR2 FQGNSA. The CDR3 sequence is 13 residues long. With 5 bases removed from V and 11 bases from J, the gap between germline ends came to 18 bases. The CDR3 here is CASSPTVRGAAFF. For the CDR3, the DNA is TGTGCCAGCAGCCCTACAGTGAGGGGGGCGGCTTTCTTT.

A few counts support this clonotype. In DNA form, the CDR3 reads TGTGCCAGCAGTCCCGGGACTAGCCTGTCCTACGAGCAGTACTTC. Amino acid sequence: CASSPGTSLSYEQYF. The chain carries TRBV12-3 or TRBV12-4 and TRBJ2-7, with 9 bases identical to TRBD2. The CDR3 has 15 residues. V dropped 5 bases and J dropped 1; count of bases not matched to a gene: 6.

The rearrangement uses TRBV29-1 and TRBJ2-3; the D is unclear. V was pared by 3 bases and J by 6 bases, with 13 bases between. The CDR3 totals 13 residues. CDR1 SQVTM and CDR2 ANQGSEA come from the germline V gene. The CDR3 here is CSVDPKGSDTQYF. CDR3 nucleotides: TGCAGCGTTGACCCAAAAGGTTCGGATACGCAGTATTTT.

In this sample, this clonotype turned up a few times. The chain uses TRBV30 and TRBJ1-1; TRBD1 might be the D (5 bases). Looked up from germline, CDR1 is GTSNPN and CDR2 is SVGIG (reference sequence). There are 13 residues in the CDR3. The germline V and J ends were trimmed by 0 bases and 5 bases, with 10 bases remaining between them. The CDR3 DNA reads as TGTGCCTGGAGTGTACCAGGGAGTACTGAAGCTTTCTTT. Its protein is CAWSVPGSTEAFF.

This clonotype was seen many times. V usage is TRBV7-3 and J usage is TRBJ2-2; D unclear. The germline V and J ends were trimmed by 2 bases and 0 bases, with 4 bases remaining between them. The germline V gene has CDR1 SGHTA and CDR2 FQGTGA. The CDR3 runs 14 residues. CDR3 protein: CASSLGTNTGELFF. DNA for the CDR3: TGTGCCAGCAGCTTAGGGACGAACACCGGGGAGCTGTTTTTT. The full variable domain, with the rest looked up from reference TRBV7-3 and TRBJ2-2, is GAGVSQTPSNKVTEKGKYVELRCDPISGHTALYWYRQSLGQGPEFLIYFQGTGAADDSGLPNDRFFAVRPEGSVSTLKIQRTERGDSAVYLCASSLGTNTGELFFGEGSRLTVL.

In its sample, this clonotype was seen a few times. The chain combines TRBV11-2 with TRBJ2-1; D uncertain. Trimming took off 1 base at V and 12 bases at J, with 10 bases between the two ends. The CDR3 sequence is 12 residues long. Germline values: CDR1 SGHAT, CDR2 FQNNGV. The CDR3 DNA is TGTGCCAGCAGCTTAGGGCCATGGGGGCAGTTCTTC. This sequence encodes CASSLGPWGQFF.

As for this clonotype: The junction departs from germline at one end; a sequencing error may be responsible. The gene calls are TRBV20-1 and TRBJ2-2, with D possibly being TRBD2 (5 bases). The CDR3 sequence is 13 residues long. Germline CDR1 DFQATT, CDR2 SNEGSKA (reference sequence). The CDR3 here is CSAARTGTGELVF. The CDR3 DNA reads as TGCAGCGCCGCCCGGACGGGCACCGGGGAGCTGGTTTTT.

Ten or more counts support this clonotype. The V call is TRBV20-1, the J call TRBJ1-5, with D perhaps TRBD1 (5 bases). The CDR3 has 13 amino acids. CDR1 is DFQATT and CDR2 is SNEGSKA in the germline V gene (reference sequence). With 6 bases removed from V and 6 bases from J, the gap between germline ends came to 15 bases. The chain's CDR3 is CSAKEGLGQPQHF. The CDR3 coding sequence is TGCAGTGCAAAGGAGGGGTTAGGTCAGCCCCAGCATTTT.

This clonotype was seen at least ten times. The DNA of the CDR3 is TGTGCCAGCAGTACTACACTAGCGAGGGGGGCAGATACGCAGTATTTT. Protein sequence: CASSTTLARGADTQYF. The chain recombines TRBV12-3 or TRBV12-4 with TRBJ2-3; D possibly corresponds to TRBD2 (7 bases). The CDR3 extends over 16 amino acids. Trimming took 5 bases from V and 4 from J, leaving 19 bases between them.

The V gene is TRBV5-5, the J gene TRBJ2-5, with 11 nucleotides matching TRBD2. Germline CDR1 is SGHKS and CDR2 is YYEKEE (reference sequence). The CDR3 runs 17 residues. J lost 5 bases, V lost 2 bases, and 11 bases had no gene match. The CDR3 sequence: CASSLFFSGRARETQYF. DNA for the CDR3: TGTGCCAGCAGCTTATTTTTTAGCGGGAGGGCCAGGGAGACCCAGTACTTC.

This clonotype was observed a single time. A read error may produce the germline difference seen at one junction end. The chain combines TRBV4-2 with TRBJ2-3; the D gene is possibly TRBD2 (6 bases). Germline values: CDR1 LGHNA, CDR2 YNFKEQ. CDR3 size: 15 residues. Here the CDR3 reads CASSQGRDDTDTRYF. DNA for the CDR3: TGTGCCAGCAGCCAAGGGAGGGACGACACAGATACGCGGTATTTT.

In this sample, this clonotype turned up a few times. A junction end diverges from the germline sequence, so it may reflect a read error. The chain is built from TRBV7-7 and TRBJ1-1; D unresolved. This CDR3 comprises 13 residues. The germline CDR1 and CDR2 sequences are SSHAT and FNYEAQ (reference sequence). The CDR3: CASSQSKGAEAFF. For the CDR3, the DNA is TGTGCTAGCAGCCAGTCGAAGGGCGCTGAAGCTTTCTTT.